One sample yielded the 8 T cell receptor beta chains listed below, sequenced in a study of glioma-infiltrating T cells after dendritic cell vaccination. The assay was immunoSEQ multiplex PCR, and TCRdb's table has in-frame clones only and misses some. The sample yields under 130,000 clones, roughly 79% seen once. The sample was blood, taken before dendritic cell vaccination. These receptor sequences come from a human donor with glioblastoma.

J is TRBJ2-3 and V is TRBV9; D possibly corresponds to TRBD2 (6 bases). Germline CDR1 reads SGDLS; CDR2 reads YYNGEE. V lost 2 bases and J 4 bases, leaving 11 bases between the germline ends. The CDR3 has 14 amino acids. In nucleotides, the CDR3 is TGTGCCAGCAGCGTCCAGGTAGCGGCAGATACGCAGTATTTT. Protein sequence: CASSVQVAADTQYF.

V usage is TRBV2 and J usage is TRBJ1-4, with a weak D call TRBD1 (5 bases). This CDR3 is 15 amino acids long. The germline CDR1 and CDR2 sequences are SNHLY and FYNNEI. The V end was cut by 5 bases, the J end by 8 bases, with 18 bases between. The CDR3 sequence: CASSPDQGEGEKLFF. In DNA, the CDR3 is TGTGCCAGCAGTCCGGACCAAGGGGAAGGGGAAAAACTGTTTTTT.

This clone was detected a few times. The chain links TRBV2 to TRBJ2-7, with TRBD1 matching 9 bases. Losses at the gene ends were 5 bases for V and 6 bases for J; bases not matched to a gene: 11. Germline V gene data show CDR1 as SNHLY and CDR2 as FYNNEI. This CDR3 is 15 amino acids long. The CDR3 loop is CASSLGTGMRSEQYF. CDR3 nucleotides: TGTGCCAGCAGTTTGGGGACAGGGATGAGGTCCGAGCAGTACTTC.

This sequence joins TRBV30 and TRBJ1-1; D possibly corresponds to TRBD1 (5 bases). The CDR3 length is 15 residues. Trimming cost V 4 bases and J 2 bases, with 17 bases left between them. From germline, CDR1 is GTSNPN and CDR2 SVGIG (reference sequence). CDR3 sequence reads: CAWKKTTGINTEAFF. The CDR3 region has the DNA TGTGCCTGGAAGAAGACCACAGGTATCAACACTGAAGCTTTCTTT.

V is TRBV18 and J is TRBJ2-1; tentative D call: TRBD2 (6 bases). Germline lookup yields CDR1 KGHSH and CDR2 LQKENI. Between the trimmed V and J ends, which lost 2 bases and 8 bases, there was a span of 7 bases. The CDR3 totals 12 residues. The CDR3 DNA reads TGTGCCAGCTCACCAGGAGGGTATGAGCAGTTCTTC. Translation gives CASSPGGYEQFF.

This clone was seen only once. The V gene is TRBV7-9, the J gene TRBJ1-2; TRBD1 matches 10 bases. The V gene end was trimmed by 6 bases and the J gene end by 5 bases; junction bases not matched to a gene: 12. CDR3 length: 16 residues. Per the germline V gene, CDR1 is SEHNR and CDR2 is FQNEAQ (reference sequence). CDR3 sequence reads: CASSALRDRGKYGYTF. CDR3 DNA sequence: TGTGCCAGCAGTGCCCTCCGGGACAGGGGTAAATATGGCTACACCTTC.

The rearrangement joins TRBV18 to TRBJ2-3; no clear D. This CDR3 is 14 amino acids long. The V gene lost 1 base and the J gene lost 2 bases, with 7 bases spanning the gap. Germline loops: CDR1 KGHSH, CDR2 LQKENI. For the CDR3, the DNA is TGTGCCAGCTCACCACGGGCGAACACAGATACGCAGTATTTT. As protein: CASSPRANTDTQYF.

This chain uses TRBV10-3 with TRBJ2-2; 7 bases are shared with TRBD1. CDR3 length: 14 amino acids. The V segment lost 3 bases and the J segment 7 bases; nucleotides outside the gene matches: 5. The germline gives CDR1 ENHRY, CDR2 SYGVKD. The CDR3 loop is CAISDGTEIGELFF. The CDR3 DNA follows: TGTGCCATCAGTGACGGGACAGAAATCGGGGAGCTGTTTTTT.